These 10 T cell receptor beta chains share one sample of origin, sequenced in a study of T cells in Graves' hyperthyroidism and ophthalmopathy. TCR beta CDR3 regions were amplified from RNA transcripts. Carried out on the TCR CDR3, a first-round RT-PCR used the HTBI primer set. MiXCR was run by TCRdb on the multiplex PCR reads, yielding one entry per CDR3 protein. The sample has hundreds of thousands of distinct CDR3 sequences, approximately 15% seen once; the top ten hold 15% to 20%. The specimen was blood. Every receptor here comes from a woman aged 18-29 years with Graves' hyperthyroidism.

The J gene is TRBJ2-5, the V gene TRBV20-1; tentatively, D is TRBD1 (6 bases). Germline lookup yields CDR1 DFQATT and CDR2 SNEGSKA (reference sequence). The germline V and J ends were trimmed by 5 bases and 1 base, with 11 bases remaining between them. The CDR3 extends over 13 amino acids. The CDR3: CSAPTGGQETQYF. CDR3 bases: TGCAGTGCTCCGACAGGCGGCCAAGAGACCCAGTACTTC.

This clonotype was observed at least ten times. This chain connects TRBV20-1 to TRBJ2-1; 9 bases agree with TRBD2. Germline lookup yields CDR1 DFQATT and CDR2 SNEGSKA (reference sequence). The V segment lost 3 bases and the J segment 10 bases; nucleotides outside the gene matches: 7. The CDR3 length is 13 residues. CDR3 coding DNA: TGCAGTGCTAGGGTAGCGGGAGTTGGCGAGCAGTTCTTC. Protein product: CSARVAGVGEQFF.

Here the CDR3 reads CASSLLHDLQRGAFF. As DNA, the CDR3 is TGTGCCAGTAGTCTGCTCCATGACCTGCAACGGGGGGCTTTCTTT. The chain has TRBV19 and TRBJ1-1, with D possibly matching TRBD1 (5 bases). The V end was cut by 5 bases, the J end by 11 bases, with 24 bases between. This CDR3 has 15 residues. Germline V lookup: CDR1 LNHDA, CDR2 SQIVND (reference sequence). The entire variable domain, with the rest obtained from reference TRBV19 and TRBJ1-1, is as follows: DGGITQSPKYLFRKEGQNVTLSCEQNLNHDAMYWYRQDPGQGLRLIYYSQIVNDFQKGDIAEGYSVSREKKESFPLTVTSAQKNPTAFYLCASSLLHDLQRGAFFGQGTRLTVV.

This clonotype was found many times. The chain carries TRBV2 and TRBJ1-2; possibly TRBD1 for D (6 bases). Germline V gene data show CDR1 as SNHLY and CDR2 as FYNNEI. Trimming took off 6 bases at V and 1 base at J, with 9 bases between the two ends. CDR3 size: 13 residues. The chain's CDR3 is CASRDSLNYGYTF. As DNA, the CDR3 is TGTGCCAGCAGGGACAGCCTTAACTATGGCTACACCTTC.

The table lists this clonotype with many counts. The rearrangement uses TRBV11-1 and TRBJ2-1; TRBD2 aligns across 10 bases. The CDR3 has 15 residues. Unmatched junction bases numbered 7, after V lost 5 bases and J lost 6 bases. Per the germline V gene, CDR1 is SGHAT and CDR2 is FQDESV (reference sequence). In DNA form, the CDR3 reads TGTGCCAGCAGCGTTGGGACTAGCGCCCTCAATGAGCAGTTCTTC. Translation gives CASSVGTSALNEQFF.

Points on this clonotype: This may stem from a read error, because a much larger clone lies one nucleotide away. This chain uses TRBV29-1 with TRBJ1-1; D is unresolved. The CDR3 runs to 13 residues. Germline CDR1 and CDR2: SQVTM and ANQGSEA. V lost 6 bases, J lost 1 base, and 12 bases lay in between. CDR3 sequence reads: CSVPHEANTEAFF. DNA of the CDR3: TGCAGCGTACCACATGAAGCGAACACTGAAGCTTTCTTT. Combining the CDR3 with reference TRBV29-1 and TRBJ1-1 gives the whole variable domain SAVISQKPSRDICQRGTSLTIQCQVDSQVTMMFWYRQQPGQSLTLIATANQGSEATYESGFVIDKFPISRPNLTFSTLTVSNMSPEDSSIYLCSVPHEANTEAFFGQGTRLTVV.

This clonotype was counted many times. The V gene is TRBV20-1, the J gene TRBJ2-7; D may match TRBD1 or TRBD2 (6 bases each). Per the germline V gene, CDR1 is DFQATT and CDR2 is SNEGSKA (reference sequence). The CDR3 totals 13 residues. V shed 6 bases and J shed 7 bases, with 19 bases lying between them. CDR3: CSARDTGDREQYF. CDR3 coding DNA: TGCAGTGCGCGGGACACCGGGGACCGGGAGCAGTACTTC.

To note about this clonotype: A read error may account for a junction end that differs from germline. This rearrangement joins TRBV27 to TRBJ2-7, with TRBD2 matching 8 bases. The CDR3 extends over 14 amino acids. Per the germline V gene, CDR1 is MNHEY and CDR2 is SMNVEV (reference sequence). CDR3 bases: TGCGCCAGCAGGCCGGGCGGGAGGCTCGACGAGCAGTACTTC. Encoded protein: CASRPGGRLDEQYF.

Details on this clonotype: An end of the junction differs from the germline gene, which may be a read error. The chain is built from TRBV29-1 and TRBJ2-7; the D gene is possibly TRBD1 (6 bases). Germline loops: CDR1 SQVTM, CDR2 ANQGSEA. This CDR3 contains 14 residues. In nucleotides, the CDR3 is TGCAGCGTCGAAGGGGACACAGGAACCTACGAGCAGTACTTC. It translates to CSVEGDTGTYEQYF.

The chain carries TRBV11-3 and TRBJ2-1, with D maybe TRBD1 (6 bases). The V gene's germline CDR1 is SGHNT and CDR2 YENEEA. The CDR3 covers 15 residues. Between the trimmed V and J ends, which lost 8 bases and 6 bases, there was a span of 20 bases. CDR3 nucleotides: TGTGCCAGCGGTTCCCGAGACAGGAGTTCCAATGAGCAGTTCTTC. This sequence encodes CASGSRDRSSNEQFF.